The entry that follows covers one T cell receptor (beta chain) sequence. Its antigen is currently unknown. The CDR3 has 13 amino acids. From germline, CDR1 is SQVTM and CDR2 ANQGSEA. TRB cDNA libraries were made by UMI-labeled 5' RACE. Each CDR3 protein gets one entry in TCRdb, which reprocessed the 5' RACE reads and gives no DNA. This sample's table reports 65,000 to 90,000 distinct CDR3 sequences. The data originate from a study of CXCR3-negative and CXCR3-positive naive CD8 T cells. Study conclusions and caveats: In naive cells, CXCR3-negative and CXCR3-positive subsets had similar TRBV-TRBJ usage; memory cells differed. CXCR3-positive naive cells had TRB CDR3s that were more hydrophobic than CXCR3-negative naive cells had.

The genes are TRBV29-1 and TRBJ2-6. The sequence was obtained from a human donor in good health. Some clones in this sample may be carry-over from other donors' samples. Sequenced sample: naive CXCR3+ CD8+ T cells from blood. Subset described: CD45RO-CCR7+CD27+CD95- naive CD8+ T cells expressing CXCR3 (TNR3+). CDR3 in amino acids: CSVERVGANVLTF.